The entry that follows covers one T cell receptor (beta chain) sequence. The data stem from a study of cytotoxic CD8 clonotypes in ibrutinib-treated CLL. Study background: Response samples were drawn at a median of around 11 months of treatment, range 6 to 36.

Clones were sequenced by immunoSEQ multiplex PCR, and TCRdb holds only the in-frame ones, with some missing. The data contain tens of thousands of clones, less than 95% of them singletons. The TCR was taken from a human donor with chronic lymphocytic leukemia. The material was PBMCs, obtained after 12 months of ibrutinib treatment.

The CDR3 loop is CASSQDTSGSSYNEQFF. In DNA, the CDR3 is TGTGCCAGCAGCCAAGATACTAGCGGGAGCTCCTACAATGAGCAGTTCTTC. The rearrangement uses TRBV4-2 and TRBJ2-1, with TRBD2 matching over 11 bases. Germline V lookup: CDR1 LGHNA, CDR2 YNFKEQ. The length of the CDR3 is 17 residues. V trimming: 0 bases; J trimming: 0 bases; junction bases outside the gene matches: 1.